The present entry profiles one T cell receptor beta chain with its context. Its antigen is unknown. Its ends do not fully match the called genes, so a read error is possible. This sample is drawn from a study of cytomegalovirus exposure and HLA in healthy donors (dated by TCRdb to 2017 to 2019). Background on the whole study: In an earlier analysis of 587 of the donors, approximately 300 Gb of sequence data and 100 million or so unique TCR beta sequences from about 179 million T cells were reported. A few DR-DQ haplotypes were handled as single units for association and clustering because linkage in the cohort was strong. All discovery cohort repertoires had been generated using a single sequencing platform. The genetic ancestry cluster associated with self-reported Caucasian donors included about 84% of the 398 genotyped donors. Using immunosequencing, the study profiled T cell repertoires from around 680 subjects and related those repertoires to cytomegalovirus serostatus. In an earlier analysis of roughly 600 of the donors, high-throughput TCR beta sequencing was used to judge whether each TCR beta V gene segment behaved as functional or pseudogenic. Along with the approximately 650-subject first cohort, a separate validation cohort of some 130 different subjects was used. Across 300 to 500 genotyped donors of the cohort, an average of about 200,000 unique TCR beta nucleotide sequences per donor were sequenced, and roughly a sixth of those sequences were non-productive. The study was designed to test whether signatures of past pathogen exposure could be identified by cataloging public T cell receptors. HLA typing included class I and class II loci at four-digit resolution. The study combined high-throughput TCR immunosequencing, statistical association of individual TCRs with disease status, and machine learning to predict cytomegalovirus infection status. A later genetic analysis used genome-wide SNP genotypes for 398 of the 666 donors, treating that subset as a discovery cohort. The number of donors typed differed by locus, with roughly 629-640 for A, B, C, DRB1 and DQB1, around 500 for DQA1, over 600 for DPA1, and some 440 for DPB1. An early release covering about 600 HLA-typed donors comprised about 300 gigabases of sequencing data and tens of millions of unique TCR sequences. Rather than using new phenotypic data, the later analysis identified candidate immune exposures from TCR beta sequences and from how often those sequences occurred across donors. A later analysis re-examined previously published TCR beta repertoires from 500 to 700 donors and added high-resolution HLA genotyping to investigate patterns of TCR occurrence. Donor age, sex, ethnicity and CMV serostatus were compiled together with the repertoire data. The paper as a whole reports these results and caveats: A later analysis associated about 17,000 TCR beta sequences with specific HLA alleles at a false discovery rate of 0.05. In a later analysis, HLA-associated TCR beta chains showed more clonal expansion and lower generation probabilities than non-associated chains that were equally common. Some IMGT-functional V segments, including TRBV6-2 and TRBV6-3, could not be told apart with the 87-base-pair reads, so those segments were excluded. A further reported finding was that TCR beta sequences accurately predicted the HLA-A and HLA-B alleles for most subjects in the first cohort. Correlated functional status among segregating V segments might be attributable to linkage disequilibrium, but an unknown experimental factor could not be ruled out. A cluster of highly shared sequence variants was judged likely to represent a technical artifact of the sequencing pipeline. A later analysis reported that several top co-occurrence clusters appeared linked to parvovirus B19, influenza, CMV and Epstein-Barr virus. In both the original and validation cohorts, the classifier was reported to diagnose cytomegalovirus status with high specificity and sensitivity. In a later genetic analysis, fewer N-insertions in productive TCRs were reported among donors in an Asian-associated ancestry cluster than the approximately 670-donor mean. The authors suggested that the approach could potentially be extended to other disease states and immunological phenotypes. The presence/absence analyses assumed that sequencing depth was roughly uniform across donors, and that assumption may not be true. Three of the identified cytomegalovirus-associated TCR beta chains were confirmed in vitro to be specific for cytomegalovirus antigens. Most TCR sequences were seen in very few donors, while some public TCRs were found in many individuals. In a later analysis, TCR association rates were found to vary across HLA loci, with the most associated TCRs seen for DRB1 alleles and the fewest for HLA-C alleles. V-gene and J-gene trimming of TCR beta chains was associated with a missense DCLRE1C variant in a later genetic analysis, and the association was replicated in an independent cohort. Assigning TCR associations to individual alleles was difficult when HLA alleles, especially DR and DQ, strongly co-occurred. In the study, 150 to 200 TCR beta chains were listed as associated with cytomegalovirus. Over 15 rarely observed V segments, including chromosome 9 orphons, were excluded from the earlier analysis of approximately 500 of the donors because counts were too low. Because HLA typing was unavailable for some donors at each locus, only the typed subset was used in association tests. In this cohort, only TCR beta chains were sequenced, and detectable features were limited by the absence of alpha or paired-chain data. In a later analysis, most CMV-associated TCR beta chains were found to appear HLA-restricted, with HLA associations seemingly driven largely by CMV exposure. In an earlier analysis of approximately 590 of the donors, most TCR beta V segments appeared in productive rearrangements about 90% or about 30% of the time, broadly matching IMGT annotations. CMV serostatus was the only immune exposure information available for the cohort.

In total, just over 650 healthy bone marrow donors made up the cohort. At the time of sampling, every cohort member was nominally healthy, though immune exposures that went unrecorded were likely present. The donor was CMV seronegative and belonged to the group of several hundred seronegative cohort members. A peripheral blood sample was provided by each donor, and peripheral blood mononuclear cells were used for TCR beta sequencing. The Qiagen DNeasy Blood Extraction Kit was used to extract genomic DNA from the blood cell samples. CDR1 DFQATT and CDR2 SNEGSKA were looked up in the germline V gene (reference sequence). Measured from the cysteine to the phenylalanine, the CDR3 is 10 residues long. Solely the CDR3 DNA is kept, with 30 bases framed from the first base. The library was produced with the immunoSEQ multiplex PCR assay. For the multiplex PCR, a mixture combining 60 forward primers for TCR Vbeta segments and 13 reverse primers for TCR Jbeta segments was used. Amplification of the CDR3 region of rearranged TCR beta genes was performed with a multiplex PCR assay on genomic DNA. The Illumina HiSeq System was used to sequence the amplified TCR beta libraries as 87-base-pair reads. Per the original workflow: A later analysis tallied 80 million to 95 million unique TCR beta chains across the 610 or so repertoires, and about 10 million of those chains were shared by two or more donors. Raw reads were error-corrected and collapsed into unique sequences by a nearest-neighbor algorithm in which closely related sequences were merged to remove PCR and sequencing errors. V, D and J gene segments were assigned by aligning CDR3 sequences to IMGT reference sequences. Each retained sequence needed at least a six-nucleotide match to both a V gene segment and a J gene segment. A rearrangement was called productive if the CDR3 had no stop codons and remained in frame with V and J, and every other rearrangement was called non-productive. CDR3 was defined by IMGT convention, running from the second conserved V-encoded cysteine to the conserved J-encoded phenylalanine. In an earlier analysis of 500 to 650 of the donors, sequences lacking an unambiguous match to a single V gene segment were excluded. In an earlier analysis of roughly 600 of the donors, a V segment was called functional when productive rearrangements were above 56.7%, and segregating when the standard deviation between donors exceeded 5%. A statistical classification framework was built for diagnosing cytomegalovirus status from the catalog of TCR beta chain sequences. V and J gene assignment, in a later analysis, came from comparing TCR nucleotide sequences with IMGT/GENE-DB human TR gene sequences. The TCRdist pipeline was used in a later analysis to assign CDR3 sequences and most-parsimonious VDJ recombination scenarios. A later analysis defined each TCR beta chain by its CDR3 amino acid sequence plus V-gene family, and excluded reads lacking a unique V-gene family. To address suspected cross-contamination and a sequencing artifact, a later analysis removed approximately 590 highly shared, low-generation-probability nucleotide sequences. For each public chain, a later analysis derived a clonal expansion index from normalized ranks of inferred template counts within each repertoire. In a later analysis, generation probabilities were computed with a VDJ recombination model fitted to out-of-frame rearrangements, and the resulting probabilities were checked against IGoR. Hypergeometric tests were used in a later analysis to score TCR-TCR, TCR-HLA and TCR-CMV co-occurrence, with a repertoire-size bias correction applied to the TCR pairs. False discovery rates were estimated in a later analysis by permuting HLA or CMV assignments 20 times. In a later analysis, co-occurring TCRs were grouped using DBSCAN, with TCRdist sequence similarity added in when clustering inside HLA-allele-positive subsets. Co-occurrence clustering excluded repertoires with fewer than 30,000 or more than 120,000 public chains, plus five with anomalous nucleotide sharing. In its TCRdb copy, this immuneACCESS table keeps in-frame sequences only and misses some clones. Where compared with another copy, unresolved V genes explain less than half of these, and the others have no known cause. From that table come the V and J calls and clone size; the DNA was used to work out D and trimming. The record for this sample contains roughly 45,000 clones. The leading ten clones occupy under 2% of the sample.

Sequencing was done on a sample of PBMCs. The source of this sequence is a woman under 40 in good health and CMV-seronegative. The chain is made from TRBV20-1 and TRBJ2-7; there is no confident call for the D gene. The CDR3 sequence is CSPEDGVPNF. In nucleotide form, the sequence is TGCAGTCCAGAAGACGGAGTACCTAACTTC.